The clone carrying this T cell receptor beta chain was recorded once. Germline loops: CDR1 SNHLY, CDR2 FYNNEI. This CDR3 is 16 amino acids long. Trimming took off 7 bases at V and 0 bases at J, with 16 bases between the two ends. Original processing notes: Researchers report that nucleated cell counts were estimated from reference gene primer amplification. The assay was immunoSEQ multiplex PCR, and TCRdb's table has in-frame clones only and misses some. The V and J calls and the clone size are those of that table, but D and trimming were determined from the DNA. In the table there are about 230,000 clones, 65% to 85% of which are singletons. The data belong to a study of blood T cell repertoires in COVID-19. Study overall: Samples came from the United States, Italy and Spain, spanning acute and convalescent COVID-19. Nucleic acid was either cDNA or gDNA, and it came from T cells, B-cell-depleted T cells, or PBMCs.

This clonotype was sampled from a man in his forties or fifties with acute or convalescent COVID-19. The specimen sequenced was peripheral blood. This chain links TRBV2 with TRBJ2-1; the D gene is possibly TRBD2 (6 bases). The CDR3 spells CASIGGNWGSYNEQFF. CDR3 nucleotides: TGTGCCAGCATCGGGGGAAATTGGGGCTCCTACAATGAGCAGTTCTTC.